Listed below are T cell receptor beta chains from one sample, sequenced in a study of T cells in localized non-small cell lung cancer. Assay: immunoSEQ multiplex PCR; the TCRdb copy retains only in-frame clones and omits some. The repertoire holds about 14,000 clones, with 28% as singletons. The sample in question was lung tumor tissue, obtained before any cancer treatment. The receptors were gathered from a female donor at least 60 years old with stage I lung adenocarcinoma. Both conserved end residues are part of each CDR3. The D gene is left open where the match is weak. Clone size is not always given. Where it is, it says once, few, many or a class for expanded clones.

v_gene	j_gene	abundance	d_gene	CDR3aa	CDR3nt
TRBV18	TRBJ2-7	few	.	CASSPARRLTYEQYF	TGTGCCAGCTCACCCGCCAGGCGCCTAACCTACGAGCAGTACTTC
TRBV19	TRBJ1-1	.	TRBD1	CASSQHRGQRNTEAFF	TGTGCCAGTAGTCAACACAGGGGGCAGAGGAACACTGAAGCTTTCTTT
TRBV1	TRBJ2-1	.	.	CTSSQAEGLAFNEQFF	TGCACCAGCAGCCAAGCGGAAGGACTAGCGTTCAATGAGCAGTTCTTC
TRBV11-3	TRBJ1-3	.	.	CASSADRLSGNTIYF	TGTGCCAGCAGCGCGGACCGACTCTCTGGAAACACCATATATTTT
TRBV6-8	TRBJ2-5	few	TRBD2	CASSPQVHSGLETQYF	TGTGCCAGCAGTCCCCAGGTTCATAGCGGGTTGGAGACCCAGTACTTC
TRBV30	TRBJ1-1	few	.	CAYHRRGAEAFF	TGTGCCTACCACCGCCGGGGGGCTGAAGCTTTCTTT
TRBV9	TRBJ1-2	.	.	CASSADPNYGYTF	TGTGCCAGCAGTGCCGATCCGAACTATGGCTACACCTTC
TRBV6-8	TRBJ1-3	few	TRBD1	CASGGQGARFPGNTIYF	TGTGCCAGCGGGGGACAGGGGGCGCGATTTCCTGGAAACACCATATATTTT
TRBV5-1	TRBJ1-3	.	.	CASSLLGSGNTIYF	TGCGCCAGCAGCTTGCTGGGGTCTGGAAACACCATATATTTT
TRBV30	TRBJ2-5	.	.	CAWSPGYETQYF	TGTGCCTGGAGTCCAGGGTATGAGACCCAGTACTTC
TRBV11-3	TRBJ1-1	few	.	CASSLAPDRNTEAFF	TGTGCCAGCAGCTTGGCCCCAGACAGGAACACTGAAGCTTTCTTT
TRBV1	TRBJ1-1	.	.	CASSQDSSFTEAFF	TGCGCCAGCAGCCAAGACAGTTCTTTCACTGAAGCTTTCTTT
TRBV14	TRBJ2-3	.	.	CASSPRGRTDTQYF	TGTGCCAGCAGCCCGAGGGGACGCACAGATACGCAGTATTTT
TRBV30	TRBJ1-5	.	.	CASQQGFNQPQHF	TGTGCCAGCCAACAGGGTTTTAATCAGCCCCAGCATTTT
TRBV9	TRBJ2-5	.	TRBD2	CASSEVGTSAETQYF	TGTGCCAGCAGTGAAGTTGGGACTAGCGCCGAGACCCAGTACTTC
TRBV18	TRBJ2-2	.	TRBD1	CASSTRQGASGELFF	TGTGCCAGCTCGACGAGACAGGGGGCGTCCGGGGAGCTGTTTTTT
TRBV18	TRBJ1-1	once	TRBD1	CASSPGQPGANTEAFF	TGTGCCAGCTCACCGGGACAGCCCGGCGCGAACACTGAAGCTTTCTTT
TRBV14	TRBJ2-5	few	.	CASSQDRKTQYF	TGTGCCAGCAGCCAAGACCGGAAGACCCAGTACTTC
TRBV6-8	TRBJ1-2	few	TRBD1	CASSSDREYGYTF	TGTGCCAGCAGTTCCGACAGGGAATATGGCTACACCTTC
TRBV6-8	TRBJ1-2	few	TRBD1	CASSFTGAYGYTF	TGTGCCAGCAGCTTCACAGGGGCCTATGGCTACACCTTC
TRBV9	TRBJ2-1	few	TRBD2	CASSGPGLAPNEQFF	TGTGCCAGCAGCGGTCCGGGACTAGCACCCAATGAGCAGTTCTTC
TRBV11-3	TRBJ2-2	.	TRBD2	CASSSLAGVNTGELFF	TGTGCCAGCAGTTCCCTAGCGGGAGTTAACACCGGGGAGCTGTTTTTT
TRBV9	TRBJ1-6	few	.	CASSVGQANSPLHF	TGTGCCAGCAGCGTAGGGCAGGCTAATTCACCCCTCCACTTT
TRBV6-8	TRBJ2-2	few	TRBD2	CASSPGLAGTGELFF	TGTGCCAGCAGCCCGGGACTAGCGGGCACCGGGGAGCTGTTTTTT
TRBV6-8	TRBJ2-2	many	TRBD1	CASSDRQGAGTGELFF	TGTGCCAGCAGTGACCGACAGGGGGCAGGGACCGGGGAGCTGTTTTTT